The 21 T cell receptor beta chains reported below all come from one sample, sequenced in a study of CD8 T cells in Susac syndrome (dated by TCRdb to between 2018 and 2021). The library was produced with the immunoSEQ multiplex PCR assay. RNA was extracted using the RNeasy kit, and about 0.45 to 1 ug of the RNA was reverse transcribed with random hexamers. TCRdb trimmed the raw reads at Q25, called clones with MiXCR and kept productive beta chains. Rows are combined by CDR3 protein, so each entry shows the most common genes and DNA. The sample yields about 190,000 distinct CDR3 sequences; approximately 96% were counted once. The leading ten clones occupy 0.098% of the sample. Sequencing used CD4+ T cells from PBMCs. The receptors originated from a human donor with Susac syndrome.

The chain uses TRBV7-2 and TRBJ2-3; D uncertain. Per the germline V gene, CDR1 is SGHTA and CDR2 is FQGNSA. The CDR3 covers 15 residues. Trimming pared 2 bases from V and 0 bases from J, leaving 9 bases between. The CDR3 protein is CASSLRTGSTDTQYF. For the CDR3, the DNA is TGTGCCAGCAGCTTACGGACCGGGAGCACAGATACGCAGTATTTT.

For the CDR3, the DNA is TGTGCCAGCAGCCAAGAGGAGGGTACAGGGGATTCACCCCTCCACTTT. It translates to CASSQEEGTGDSPLHF. V usage is TRBV3-1 and J usage is TRBJ1-6; 7 bases match TRBD1. The CDR3 has 16 amino acids. Germline V CDR1 and CDR2: LGHDT, YNNKEL (reference sequence). The ends lost 0 bases at V and 8 bases at J; junction bases unmatched: 7.

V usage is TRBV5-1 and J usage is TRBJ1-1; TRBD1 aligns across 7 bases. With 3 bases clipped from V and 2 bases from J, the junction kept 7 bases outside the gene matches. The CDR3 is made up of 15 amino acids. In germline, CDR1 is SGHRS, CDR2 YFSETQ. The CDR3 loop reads CASSSTTGVNTEAFF. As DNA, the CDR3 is TGCGCCAGCAGCTCCACCACAGGGGTTAACACTGAAGCTTTCTTT.

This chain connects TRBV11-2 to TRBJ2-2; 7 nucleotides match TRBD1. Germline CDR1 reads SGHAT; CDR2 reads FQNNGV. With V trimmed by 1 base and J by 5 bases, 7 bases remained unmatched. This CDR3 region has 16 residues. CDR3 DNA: TGTGCCAGCAGCTTAGGGGCGACAGGGCGGACCGGGGAGCTGTTTTTT. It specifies CASSLGATGRTGELFF.

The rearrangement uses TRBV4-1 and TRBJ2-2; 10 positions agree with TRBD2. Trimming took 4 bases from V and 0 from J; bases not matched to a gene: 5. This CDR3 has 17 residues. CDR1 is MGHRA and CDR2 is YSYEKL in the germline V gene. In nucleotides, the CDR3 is TGCGCCAGCAGCCCGGTAGCGGGGGGCCCGAACACCGGGGAGCTGTTTTTT. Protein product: CASSPVAGGPNTGELFF.

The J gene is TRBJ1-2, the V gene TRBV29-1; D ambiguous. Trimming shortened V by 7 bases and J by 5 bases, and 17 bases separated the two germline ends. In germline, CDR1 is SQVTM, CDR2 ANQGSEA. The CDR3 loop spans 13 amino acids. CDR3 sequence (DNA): TGCAGCGCCCGACCCACGGCTCCTTATGGCTACACCTTC. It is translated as CSARPTAPYGYTF.

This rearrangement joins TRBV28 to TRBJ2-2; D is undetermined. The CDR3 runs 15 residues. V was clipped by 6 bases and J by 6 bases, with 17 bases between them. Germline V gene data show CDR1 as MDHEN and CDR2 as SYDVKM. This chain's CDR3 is CASSPPPGTSGELFF. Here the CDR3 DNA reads TGTGCCAGCAGCCCCCCGCCAGGAACCTCCGGGGAGCTGTTTTTT.

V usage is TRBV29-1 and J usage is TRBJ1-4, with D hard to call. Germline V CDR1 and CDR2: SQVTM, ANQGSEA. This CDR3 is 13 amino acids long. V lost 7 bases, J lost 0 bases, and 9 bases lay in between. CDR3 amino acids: CSGVDATNEKLFF. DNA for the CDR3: TGCAGCGGGGTCGATGCAACTAATGAAAAACTGTTTTTT.

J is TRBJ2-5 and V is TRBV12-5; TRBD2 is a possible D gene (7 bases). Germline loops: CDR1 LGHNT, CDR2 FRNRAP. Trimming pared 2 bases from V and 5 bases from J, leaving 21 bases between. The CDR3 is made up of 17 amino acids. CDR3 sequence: CASGLWGGAGARETQYF. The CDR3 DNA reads TGTGCTAGTGGTTTGTGGGGGGGTGCGGGGGCAAGGGAGACCCAGTACTTC.

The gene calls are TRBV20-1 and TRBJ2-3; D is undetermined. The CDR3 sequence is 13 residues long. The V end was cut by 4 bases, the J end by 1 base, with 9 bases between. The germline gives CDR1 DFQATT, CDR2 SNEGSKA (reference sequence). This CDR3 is CSATNQGTDTQYF. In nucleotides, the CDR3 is TGCAGTGCTACTAACCAGGGCACAGATACGCAGTATTTT.

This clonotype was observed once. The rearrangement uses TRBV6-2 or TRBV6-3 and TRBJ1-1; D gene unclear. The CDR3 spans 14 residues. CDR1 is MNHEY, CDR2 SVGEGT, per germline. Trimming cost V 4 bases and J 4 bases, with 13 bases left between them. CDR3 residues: CASSFDQKGTEAFF. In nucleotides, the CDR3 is TGTGCCAGCAGTTTTGACCAGAAAGGCACTGAAGCTTTCTTT.

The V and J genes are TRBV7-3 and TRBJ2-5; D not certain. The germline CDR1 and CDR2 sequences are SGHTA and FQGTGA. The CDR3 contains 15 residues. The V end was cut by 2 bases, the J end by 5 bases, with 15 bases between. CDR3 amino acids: CASSLLKGPRETQYF. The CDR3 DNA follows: TGTGCCAGCAGCTTATTGAAAGGCCCGAGGGAGACCCAGTACTTC.

CDR3 sequence: CASSLAGTSSSGANVLTF. As DNA, the CDR3 is TGCGCCAGCAGCTTGGCCGGGACTTCCAGCTCTGGGGCCAACGTCCTGACTTTC. The rearrangement links TRBV5-1 to TRBJ2-6; tentative D call: TRBD2 (6 bases). Germline V lookup: CDR1 SGHRS, CDR2 YFSETQ. V gave up 0 bases and J gave up 0 bases, with 13 bases separating them. The CDR3 has 18 residues.

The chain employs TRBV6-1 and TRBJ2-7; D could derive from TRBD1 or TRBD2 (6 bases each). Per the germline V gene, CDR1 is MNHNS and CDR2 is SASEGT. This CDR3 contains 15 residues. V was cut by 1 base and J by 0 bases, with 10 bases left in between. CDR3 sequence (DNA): TGTGCCAGCAGTGAAGACAGGGACTTCTCCTACGAGCAGTACTTC. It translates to CASSEDRDFSYEQYF.

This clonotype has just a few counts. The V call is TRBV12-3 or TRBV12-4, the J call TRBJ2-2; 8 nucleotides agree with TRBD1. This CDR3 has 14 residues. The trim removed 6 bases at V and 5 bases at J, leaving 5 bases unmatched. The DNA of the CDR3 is TGTGCCAGCAGCCCCACAGGGGGAACCGGGGAGCTGTTTTTT. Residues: CASSPTGGTGELFF.

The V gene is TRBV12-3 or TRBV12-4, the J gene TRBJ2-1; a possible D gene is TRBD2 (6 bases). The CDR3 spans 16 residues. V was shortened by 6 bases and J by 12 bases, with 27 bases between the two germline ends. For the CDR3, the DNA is TGTGCCAGCAGAAATCAACTAGCAATTCCCCCGGATGGGCAGTTCTTC. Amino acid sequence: CASRNQLAIPPDGQFF.

CDR3 residues: CASSVDRGSSYNSPLHF. CDR3 DNA: TGTGCCAGCAGCGTGGACAGGGGGAGCTCCTATAATTCACCCCTCCACTTT. The rearrangement uses TRBV7-9 and TRBJ1-6, with 10 bases that match TRBD1. J gave up 0 bases and V 5 bases, and 4 bases lay outside the gene matches. Germline V gene sequence: CDR1 SEHNR, CDR2 FQNEAQ (reference sequence). This CDR3 has 17 amino acids.

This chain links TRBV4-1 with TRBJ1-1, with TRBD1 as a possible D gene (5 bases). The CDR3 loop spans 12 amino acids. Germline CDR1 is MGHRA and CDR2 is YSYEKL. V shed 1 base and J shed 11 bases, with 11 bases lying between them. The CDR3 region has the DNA TGCGCCAGCAGCCAAGCTCAGGGTATGGCTTTCTTT. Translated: CASSQAQGMAFF.

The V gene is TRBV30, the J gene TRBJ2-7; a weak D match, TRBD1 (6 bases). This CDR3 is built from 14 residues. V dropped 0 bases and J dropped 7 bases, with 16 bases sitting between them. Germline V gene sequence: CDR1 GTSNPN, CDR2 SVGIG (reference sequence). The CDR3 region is CAWSVDRTSGEQYF. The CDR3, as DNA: TGTGCCTGGAGTGTAGACAGGACCTCGGGTGAGCAGTACTTC.

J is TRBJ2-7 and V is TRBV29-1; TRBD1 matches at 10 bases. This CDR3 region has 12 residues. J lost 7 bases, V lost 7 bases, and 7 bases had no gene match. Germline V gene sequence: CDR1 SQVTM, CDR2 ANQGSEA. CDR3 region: CSGGTGEGEQYF. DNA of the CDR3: TGCAGCGGTGGGACAGGGGAGGGGGAGCAGTACTTC.

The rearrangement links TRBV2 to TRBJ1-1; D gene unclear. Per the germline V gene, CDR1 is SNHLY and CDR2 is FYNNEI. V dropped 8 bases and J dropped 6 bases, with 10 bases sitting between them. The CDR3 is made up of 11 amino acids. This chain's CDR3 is CASVGGSEAFF. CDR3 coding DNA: TGTGCCAGCGTAGGTGGCTCTGAAGCTTTCTTT.